The clone carrying this T cell receptor (beta chain) has just one count. Noted time point: peripheral blood 6 weeks after treatment start. The germline V gene encodes CDR1 SEHNR and CDR2 FQNEAQ (reference sequence). V dropped 3 bases and J dropped 7; count of bases not matched to a gene: 1. There are 15 residues in the CDR3. Data came from immunoSEQ multiplex PCR; TCRdb stores just in-frame clones and leaves some out. The sample holds about 19,000 clones, over 75% seen once. This sample is drawn from a study of PD-L1 blockade in urothelial cancer. This material consisted of PBMCs, taken around atezolizumab (anti-PD-L1) treatment. The chain has TRBV7-9 and TRBJ2-1, with 15 bases fitting TRBD2. This sequence was found in a middle-aged man with urothelial cancer. CDR3 sequence reads: CASSFGLAGGNEQFF. CDR3 bases: TGTGCCAGCAGCTTTGGACTAGCGGGAGGGAATGAGCAGTTCTTC.